Presented here are 28 T cell receptor beta chains from one specimen sequenced in a study of T cells in tumors after PD-1 blockade. Sequenced by immunoSEQ multiplex PCR; TCRdb stores in-frame clones only, minus some. Among about 21,000 clones listed, approximately 84% were seen once. This sample comprised PBMCs, obtained after anti-PD-1 therapy. The source is a human donor with advanced basal cell or squamous cell carcinoma (not recorded which).

The rearrangement links TRBV5-1 to TRBJ1-1, with TRBD1 matching 7 bases. There are 15 residues in the CDR3. Germline values: CDR1 SGHRS, CDR2 YFSETQ. J gave up 4 bases and V 3 bases, and 9 bases lay outside the gene matches. The CDR3, as DNA: TGCGCCAGCAGCTCTACAGGGGACTTCTCCACTGAAGCTTTCTTT. Amino acids: CASSSTGDFSTEAFF.

The rearrangement links TRBV27 to TRBJ1-2, with a possible D match to TRBD1 (5 bases). This CDR3 has 13 residues. V gave up 6 bases and J gave up 6 bases, with 14 bases separating them. Germline CDR1 and CDR2: MNHEY and SMNVEV (reference sequence). This chain's CDR3 is CASSPDYRNGYTF. For the CDR3, the DNA is TGTGCCAGCAGCCCCGACTACAGGAATGGCTACACCTTC.

The V gene is TRBV28, the J gene TRBJ2-1; the D gene is possibly TRBD1 (6 bases). Germline CDR1 reads MDHEN; CDR2 reads SYDVKM. The CDR3 is 14 residues long. Trimming left V 7 bases short and J 7 bases short, with 17 bases between. CDR3 coding DNA: TGTGCCAGCACCGAGGACAGACCACCTAATGAGCAGTTCTTC. This sequence encodes CASTEDRPPNEQFF.

This sequence joins TRBV2 and TRBJ2-7; TRBD2 agrees at 11 bases. Germline V gene data show CDR1 as SNHLY and CDR2 as FYNNEI. The CDR3 sequence is 14 residues long. V was pared by 5 bases and J by 7 bases, with 7 bases of the junction left unmatched. This CDR3 is CASSSGLAESEQYF. The CDR3 DNA reads TGTGCCAGCAGTTCGGGACTAGCGGAGTCAGAGCAGTACTTC.

This chain links TRBV7-9 with TRBJ1-1, with D hard to call. Germline CDR1 SEHNR, CDR2 FQNEAQ (reference sequence). V lost 1 base, J lost 2 bases, and 5 bases lay in between. CDR3 length: 13 amino acids. The CDR3: CASSLDLNTEAFF. Written as DNA, the CDR3 is TGTGCCAGCAGCTTAGACCTAAACACTGAAGCTTTCTTT.

The chain joins TRBV19 to TRBJ1-1, with a possible D match to TRBD1 (5 bases). Trimming pared 3 bases from V and 3 bases from J, leaving 11 bases between. This CDR3 has 14 residues. Germline CDR1 reads LNHDA; CDR2 reads SQIVND (reference sequence). CDR3 in amino acids: CASSIQGGDTEAFF. The CDR3 nucleotides are TGTGCCAGTAGTATCCAGGGAGGGGACACTGAAGCTTTCTTT.

The rearrangement uses TRBV19 and TRBJ2-5; 11 bases align to TRBD2. The CDR3 consists of 16 residues. Trimming took 4 bases from V and 4 from J; bases not matched to a gene: 8. CDR1 is LNHDA, CDR2 SQIVND, per germline (reference sequence). The chain's CDR3 is CASSNLLAGVAETQYF. The CDR3 DNA follows: TGTGCCAGTAGTAACTTACTAGCGGGAGTGGCAGAGACCCAGTACTTC. Variable domain in full (rest from reference TRBV19 and TRBJ2-5): DGGITQSPKYLFRKEGQNVTLSCEQNLNHDAMYWYRQDPGQGLRLIYYSQIVNDFQKGDIAEGYSVSREKKESFPLTVTSAQKNPTAFYLCASSNLLAGVAETQYFGPGTRLLVL.

This sequence joins TRBV2 and TRBJ2-2; TRBD2 agrees at 8 bases. With 9 bases clipped from V and 2 bases from J, the junction kept 14 bases outside the gene matches. The germline V gene has CDR1 SNHLY and CDR2 FYNNEI. The CDR3 loop spans 17 amino acids. The CDR3 bases are TGTGCCAGGGCCATACTAGCGGAGGGGGGAAACACCGGGGAGCTGTTTTTT. It codes for CARAILAEGGNTGELFF.

V is TRBV5-4 and J is TRBJ1-1; D is unclear. The CDR3 has 14 residues. The germline gives CDR1 SGHNT, CDR2 YYREEE (reference sequence). The V end lost 2 bases, the J end lost 1 base, and 9 bases lay between the germline ends. This chain's CDR3 is CASSFDFKNTEAFF. The CDR3 DNA sequence: TGTGCCAGCAGCTTTGATTTCAAGAACACTGAAGCTTTCTTT.

The V and J genes are TRBV12-3 or TRBV12-4 and TRBJ1-1; D is unresolved. This CDR3 region has 13 residues. Between the trimmed V and J ends, which lost 6 bases and 1 base, there was a span of 9 bases. CDR3 in amino acids: CASRYHRNTEAFF. The CDR3 nucleotides read TGTGCCAGCAGATACCATAGGAACACTGAAGCTTTCTTT.

The chain employs TRBV7-2 and TRBJ2-2, with 9 nucleotides matching TRBD2. With 5 bases clipped from V and 6 bases from J, the junction kept 10 bases outside the gene matches. Looked up from germline, CDR1 is SGHTA and CDR2 is FQGNSA. CDR3 length: 16 amino acids. CDR3 region: CASSVSGSTKAGELFF. CDR3 nucleotides: TGTGCCAGCAGCGTTAGCGGGAGTACTAAGGCCGGGGAGCTGTTTTTT.

The chain is built from TRBV7-8 and TRBJ2-7; D is undetermined. Trimming removed 5 bases from V and 3 bases from J, with 5 bases in between. The CDR3 covers 11 residues. In germline, CDR1 is SGHVS, CDR2 FQNEAQ. Here the CDR3 reads CASSRSYEQYF. CDR3 bases: TGTGCCAGCAGCCGCAGCTACGAGCAGTACTTC.

The chain combines TRBV7-9 with TRBJ2-2; D is uncertain. The CDR3 totals 14 residues. Germline assignment: CDR1 SEHNR and CDR2 FQNEAQ (reference sequence). The V and J ends lost 2 bases and 5 bases respectively, with 9 bases between them. DNA of the CDR3: TGTGCCAGCAGCTTAATTGGGTATACCGGGGAGCTGTTTTTT. This sequence encodes CASSLIGYTGELFF.

The chain uses TRBV28 and TRBJ2-7; the D call may be TRBD1 or TRBD2 (7 bases each). The CDR3 is 14 residues long. The germline gives CDR1 MDHEN, CDR2 SYDVKM. Trimming removed 5 bases at V and 6 bases at J, with 17 bases between. The CDR3, as DNA: TGTGCCAGCAGTCAAGCGGGACAGTACGTCGAGCAGTACTTC. Amino acids: CASSQAGQYVEQYF.

The chain joins TRBV19 to TRBJ2-6; a weak D match, TRBD2 (5 bases). Germline assignment: CDR1 LNHDA and CDR2 SQIVND (reference sequence). The CDR3 has 17 amino acids. V gave up 2 bases and J gave up 4 bases, with 15 bases separating them. The CDR3 sequence: CASSISGGWSGANVLTF. The CDR3 region has the DNA TGTGCCAGTAGTATATCCGGAGGATGGTCCGGGGCCAACGTCCTGACTTTC.

The chain carries TRBV14 and TRBJ1-2; D possibly corresponds to TRBD1 (5 bases). Trimming shortened V by 0 bases and J by 0 bases, and 11 bases separated the two germline ends. CDR1 and CDR2 from the germline V gene are SGHDN and FVKESK. The CDR3 runs 16 residues. CDR3 in amino acids: CASSQDRSTANYGYTF. CDR3 coding DNA: TGTGCCAGCAGCCAAGATCGGTCGACAGCTAACTATGGCTACACCTTC.

The J gene is TRBJ2-2, the V gene TRBV11-3; 11 bases are shared with TRBD2. CDR1 is SGHNT and CDR2 is YENEEA in the germline V gene. This CDR3 is built from 19 residues. J gave up 5 bases and V 3 bases, and 14 bases lay outside the gene matches. CDR3 coding DNA: TGTGCCAGCAGCTTGGGCGGGAGAGAACTAGCGGGAGATACCGGGGAGCTGTTTTTT. This gives the protein CASSLGGRELAGDTGELFF.

The genes are TRBV10-3 and TRBJ2-3, with 7 bases fitting TRBD1. V lost 6 bases to trimming and J lost 9 bases; unmatched junction nucleotides: 6. The germline CDR1 and CDR2 sequences are ENHRY and SYGVKD. This CDR3 contains 12 residues. In DNA form, the CDR3 reads TGTGCCATCAGGGCTACAGGGGAGACGCAGTATTTT. As protein: CAIRATGETQYF.

This clone appeared a few times. The genes are TRBV2 and TRBJ1-5; no firm D call. The CDR3 contains 15 residues. Between the trimmed V and J ends, which lost 3 bases and 1 base, there was a span of 10 bases. Germline V gene lookup returns CDR1 SNHLY and CDR2 FYNNEI. The CDR3: CASSEWRTSNQPQHF. In nucleotides, the CDR3 is TGTGCCAGCAGTGAGTGGCGGACCAGCAATCAGCCCCAGCATTTT.

This clone was picked up one time. V gene TRBV15 combines with J gene TRBJ2-6; no clear D gene. CDR1 and CDR2 (germline): LNHNV, YYDKDF (reference sequence). The length of the CDR3 is 14 residues. The V and J ends lost 0 bases and 3 bases respectively, with 3 bases between them. The CDR3 region is CATSRESGANVLTF. The CDR3 coding sequence is TGTGCCACCAGCAGAGAGAGTGGGGCCAACGTCCTGACTTTC.

This clone appeared a single time. The rearrangement uses TRBV2 and TRBJ2-5; TRBD2 matches 11 bases. This CDR3 has 18 residues. CDR1 is SNHLY and CDR2 is FYNNEI in the germline V gene. Trimming cost V 7 bases and J 5 bases; bases outside gene matches: 18. The CDR3 region has the DNA TGTGCCAGCAACCTAAAAGATATCCTAGCGGGAGGAGGGGAGACCCAGTACTTC. Protein sequence: CASNLKDILAGGGETQYF.

This chain connects TRBV7-8 to TRBJ1-2; 7 bases agree with TRBD1. CDR3 length: 14 residues. V dropped 4 bases and J dropped 2; count of bases not matched to a gene: 4. Germline-derived CDR1 and CDR2 are SGHVS and FQNEAQ. CDR3 nucleotide sequence: TGTGCCAGCAGCTCGACAGGGCGAAACTATGGCTACACCTTC. Translation gives CASSSTGRNYGYTF.

This rearrangement joins TRBV7-8 to TRBJ2-7; D not certain. The CDR3 loop spans 13 amino acids. From germline, CDR1 is SGHVS and CDR2 FQNEAQ. Trimming shortened V by 7 bases and J by 3 bases, and 13 bases separated the two germline ends. As DNA, the CDR3 is TGTGCCAGCACCTGGGTGAAGGACTACGAGCAGTACTTC. Translated, it gives CASTWVKDYEQYF.

This rearrangement joins TRBV1 to TRBJ2-3; the D segment call TRBD1 is taken from the table without a DNA check. TRBV1 is marked as a pseudogene. The CDR3 length is 15 residues. The CDR3 DNA is TGCACCAGCAGCCAAGACAGGGGATGTACAGATACGCAGTATTTT. Residues: CTSSQDRGCTDTQYF.

This chain connects TRBV6-5 to TRBJ1-1; tentative D call: TRBD1 (5 bases). With 9 bases removed from V and 0 bases from J, the gap between germline ends came to 11 bases. The CDR3 has 13 residues. Germline lookup yields CDR1 MNHEY and CDR2 SVGAGI. CDR3 residues: CASTRQMNTEAFF. The CDR3 DNA reads TGTGCCAGTACCCGACAGATGAACACTGAAGCTTTCTTT.

The chain recombines TRBV20-1 with TRBJ2-1; the D gene is possibly TRBD2 (5 bases). The CDR3 is 15 residues long. V was shortened by 3 bases and J by 0 bases, with 12 bases between the two germline ends. Germline lookup yields CDR1 DFQATT and CDR2 SNEGSKA (reference sequence). CDR3 DNA sequence: TGCAGTGCTAGTCCGGGAAAAAGCTCCTACAATGAGCAGTTCTTC. It encodes CSASPGKSSYNEQFF.

The V and J genes are TRBV7-6 and TRBJ2-1; D ambiguous. From germline, CDR1 is SGHVS and CDR2 FNYEAQ. The CDR3 extends over 12 amino acids. V shed 1 base and J shed 4 bases, with 2 bases lying between them. CDR3 residues: CASSLGYNEQFF. In nucleotides, the CDR3 is TGTGCCAGCAGCTTAGGGTACAATGAGCAGTTCTTC.

The rearrangement links TRBV2 to TRBJ2-1; D is undetermined. V lost 6 bases and J lost 0, with 12 bases in between. This CDR3 has 15 amino acids. The V gene's germline CDR1 is SNHLY and CDR2 FYNNEI. The CDR3 loop is CASRPSYGSYNEQFF. The CDR3 DNA is TGTGCCAGCAGACCTAGTTACGGCTCCTACAATGAGCAGTTCTTC.